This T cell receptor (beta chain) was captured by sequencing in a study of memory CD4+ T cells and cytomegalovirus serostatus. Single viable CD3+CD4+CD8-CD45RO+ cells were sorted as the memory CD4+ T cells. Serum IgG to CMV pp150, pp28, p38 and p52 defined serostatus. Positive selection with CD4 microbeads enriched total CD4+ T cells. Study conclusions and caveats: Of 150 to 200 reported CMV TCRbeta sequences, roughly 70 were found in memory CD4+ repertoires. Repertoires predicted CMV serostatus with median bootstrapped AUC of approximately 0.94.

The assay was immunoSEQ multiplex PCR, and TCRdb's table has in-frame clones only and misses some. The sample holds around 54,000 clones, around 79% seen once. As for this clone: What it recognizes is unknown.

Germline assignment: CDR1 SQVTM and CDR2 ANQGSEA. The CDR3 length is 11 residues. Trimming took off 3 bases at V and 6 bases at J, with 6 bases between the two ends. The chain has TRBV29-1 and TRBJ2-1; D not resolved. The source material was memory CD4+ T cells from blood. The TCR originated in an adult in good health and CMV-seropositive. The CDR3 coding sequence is TGCAGCGTTGAGTCCACCAATGAGCAGTTCTTC. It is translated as CSVESTNEQFF.